This TCR beta chain was recovered during a study of regulatory dendritic cells for organ transplantation. The table came from immunoSEQ multiplex PCR; TCRdb's copy has only in-frame clones and leaves some out. Of 25,000 to 30,000 clones listed, more than 70% are singletons. Looked up from germline, CDR1 is MNHEY and CDR2 is SMNVEV (reference sequence). With 0 bases removed from V and 1 base from J, the gap between germline ends came to 15 bases. The CDR3 has 17 amino acids. The origin of this receptor is a human donor in good health. The sequenced sample was naive CD8+ T cells from blood. Stated subset: CD45RA+ naive T cells. V and J are TRBV27 and TRBJ2-5; no definite D call. The CDR3 loop reads CASSLSWLVGPQETQYF. The DNA of the CDR3 is TGTGCCAGCAGTTTATCTTGGCTAGTCGGTCCCCAAGAGACCCAGTACTTC.